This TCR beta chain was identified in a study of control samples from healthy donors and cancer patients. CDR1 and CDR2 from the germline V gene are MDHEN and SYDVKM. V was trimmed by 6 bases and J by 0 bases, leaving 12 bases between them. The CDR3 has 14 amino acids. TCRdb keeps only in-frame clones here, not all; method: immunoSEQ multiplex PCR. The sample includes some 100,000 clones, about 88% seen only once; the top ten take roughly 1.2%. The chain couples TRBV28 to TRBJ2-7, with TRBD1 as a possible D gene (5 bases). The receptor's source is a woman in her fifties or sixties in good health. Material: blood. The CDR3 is CASSRTGISYEQYF. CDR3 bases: TGTGCCAGCAGCAGAACAGGCATCTCCTACGAGCAGTACTTC.